These 21 T cell receptor beta chains share one sample of origin, sequenced in a study of blood T cell repertoires in COVID-19. Data came from immunoSEQ multiplex PCR; TCRdb stores just in-frame clones and leaves some out. The repertoire holds about 370,000 clones, with 85% to 90% as singletons. Sequencing input: PBMCs or T cells enriched from blood (not recorded which). These receptors came from a man aged 18-30 years who had recovered from COVID-19.

This clone has only one observation. The chain carries TRBV10-3 and TRBJ1-5; 7 positions match TRBD1. V dropped 3 bases and J dropped 4; count of bases not matched to a gene: 12. This CDR3 has 17 amino acids. Germline CDR1 ENHRY, CDR2 SYGVKD. CDR3 in DNA: TGTGCCATCAGTGATGGGACAGACGGCCTCGGAAATCAGCCCCAGCATTTT. Its translation is CAISDGTDGLGNQPQHF.

The chain has TRBV6-5 and TRBJ1-1; no clear D gene. This CDR3 region has 13 residues. Trimming removed 6 bases from V and 0 bases from J, with 8 bases in between. Looked up from germline, CDR1 is MNHEY and CDR2 is SVGAGI. CDR3 DNA: TGTGCCAGCAGCCGGACTATGAACACTGAAGCTTTCTTT. Amino acid sequence: CASSRTMNTEAFF.

This sequence joins TRBV28 and TRBJ1-4, with D maybe TRBD1 (6 bases). Germline values: CDR1 MDHEN, CDR2 SYDVKM. The CDR3 is 13 residues long. The V gene lost 5 bases and the J gene lost 6 bases, with 10 bases spanning the gap. Here the CDR3 reads CASSTQGYEKLFF. Written as DNA, the CDR3 is TGTGCCAGCAGTACACAGGGATATGAAAAACTGTTTTTT.

V gene TRBV28 combines with J gene TRBJ2-7; the D gene is possibly TRBD2 (5 bases). The CDR3 is made up of 14 amino acids. Germline V gives CDR1 MDHEN, CDR2 SYDVKM. Deletions cut 3 bases from V and 2 bases from J, with 11 bases between. CDR3 region: CASSLSTRTYEQYF. DNA of the CDR3: TGTGCCAGCAGTTTGAGCACTAGGACCTACGAGCAGTACTTC.

The chain recombines TRBV28 with TRBJ2-7; maybe TRBD1 (5 bases). Germline CDR1 reads MDHEN; CDR2 reads SYDVKM. The CDR3 has 14 amino acids. V lost 6 bases, J lost 6 bases, and 18 bases lay in between. The CDR3, as DNA: TGTGCCAGCAGCCAAATTGAAGGGGTGGGCGAGCAGTACTTC. This encodes CASSQIEGVGEQYF.

The chain has TRBV7-9 and TRBJ1-2, with 8 bases lining up with TRBD1. The CDR3 runs 14 residues. The V gene's germline CDR1 is SEHNR and CDR2 FQNEAQ (reference sequence). The V segment lost 5 bases and the J segment 3 bases; nucleotides outside the gene matches: 5. CDR3 nucleotides: TGTGCCAGCAGCCGAAAGGGACAGGACTATGGCTACACCTTC. Translation gives CASSRKGQDYGYTF.

This chain connects TRBV14 to TRBJ2-7, with 10 bases that match TRBD2. CDR3 size: 15 residues. J lost 3 bases, V lost 3 bases, and 5 bases had no gene match. The germline V gene has CDR1 SGHDN and CDR2 FVKESK. The CDR3 here is CASSQEGLARYEQYF. The DNA for the CDR3 is TGTGCCAGCAGCCAGGAGGGACTAGCGCGCTACGAGCAGTACTTC.

This clone occurred once. V gene TRBV6-5 combines with J gene TRBJ1-3; 10 bases fit TRBD1. The CDR3 totals 15 residues. Germline loops: CDR1 MNHEY, CDR2 SVGAGI. After removal of 6 bases from V and 3 bases from J, the junction contained 5 bases not matched to a gene. As DNA, the CDR3 is TGTGCCAGCAGGCGACAGGGGGCTGGTGGAAACACCATATATTTT. It translates to CASRRQGAGGNTIYF.

This rearrangement joins TRBV7-8 to TRBJ2-1; TRBD2 might be the D (6 bases). CDR3 size: 17 residues. The germline V gene has CDR1 SGHVS and CDR2 FQNEAQ. Trimming stripped 5 bases from V and 0 bases from J, with 17 bases between. DNA of the CDR3: TGTGCCAGCAGCCAATCGGGGATCGGGAGCTCCTACAATGAGCAGTTCTTC. Protein: CASSQSGIGSSYNEQFF.

The chain recombines TRBV5-4 with TRBJ2-3; D gene unclear. The germline V and J ends were trimmed by 2 bases and 5 bases, with 9 bases remaining between them. CDR3 size: 13 residues. Germline lookup yields CDR1 SGHNT and CDR2 YYREEE (reference sequence). CDR3 protein: CASSLLLQDTQYF. For the CDR3, the DNA is TGTGCCAGCAGCTTACTTTTGCAAGATACGCAGTATTTT.

The chain is built from TRBV4-2 and TRBJ2-7; tentative D call: TRBD2 (8 bases). The CDR3 is 17 residues long. Trimming cost V 4 bases and J 3 bases, with 22 bases left between them. Germline-derived CDR1 and CDR2 are LGHNA and YNFKEQ. Here the CDR3 DNA reads TGTGCCAGCAGCCCACGGGAGGGGGCAGGGAGTTACTACGAGCAGTACTTC. Its protein product is CASSPREGAGSYYEQYF.

This chain joins TRBV4-1 and TRBJ2-7; tentatively, D is TRBD1 (6 bases). Germline loops: CDR1 MGHRA, CDR2 YSYEKL. Between the trimmed V and J ends, which lost 3 bases and 6 bases, there was a span of 6 bases. There are 11 residues in the CDR3. CDR3 coding DNA: TGCGCCAGCAGCCAGGGGGCCGAGCAGTACTTC. It is translated as CASSQGAEQYF.

This chain joins TRBV27 and TRBJ1-6; 9 bases fit TRBD1. The CDR3 is 15 residues long. The trim removed 5 bases at V and 7 bases at J, leaving 6 bases unmatched. Germline V CDR1 and CDR2: MNHEY, SMNVEV (reference sequence). The DNA for the CDR3 is TGTGCCAGCAGTCCTAGAGGGACAGGGAATTCACCCCTCCACTTT. This gives the protein CASSPRGTGNSPLHF.

This clone showed up just once. This chain joins TRBV5-5 and TRBJ1-3; D is perhaps TRBD1 (6 bases). The CDR3 spans 13 residues. CDR1 and CDR2 (germline): SGHKS, YYEKEE (reference sequence). With 9 bases removed from V and 1 base from J, the gap between germline ends came to 11 bases. The CDR3 DNA sequence: TGTGCCACCGACACAGGGTCTGGAAACACCATATATTTT. As protein: CATDTGSGNTIYF.

The V call is TRBV13, the J call TRBJ1-1; D is perhaps TRBD1 (6 bases). Trimming removed 4 bases from V and 5 bases from J, with 11 bases in between. The CDR3 is made up of 13 amino acids. Germline lookup yields CDR1 PRHDT and CDR2 FYEKMQ (reference sequence). The chain's CDR3 is CASSYRVRTEAFF. The CDR3 DNA sequence: TGTGCCAGCAGCTACAGGGTTAGGACTGAAGCTTTCTTT. Full variable domain (missing parts from reference TRBV13 and TRBJ1-1): AAGVIQSPRHLIKEKRETATLKCYPIPRHDTVYWYQQGPGQDPQFLISFYEKMQSDKGSIPDRFSAQQFSDYHSELNMSSLELGDSALYFCASSYRVRTEAFFGQGTRLTVV.

This chain connects TRBV28 to TRBJ2-5, with TRBD2 identical over 7 bases. CDR1 is MDHEN, CDR2 SYDVKM, per germline. V shed 6 bases, J shed 4 bases, and the junction held 2 bases outside the gene matches. The CDR3 loop spans 12 amino acids. CDR3 sequence reads: CASRPSGETQYF. DNA of the CDR3: TGTGCCAGCAGGCCTAGCGGAGAGACCCAGTACTTC. Drawing the rest from reference TRBV28 and TRBJ2-5, the complete variable domain is DVKVTQSSRYLVKRTGEKVFLECVQDMDHENMFWYRQDPGLGLRLIYFSYDVKMKEKGDIPEGYSVSREKKERFSLILESASTNQTSMYLCASRPSGETQYFGPGTRLLVL.

V is TRBV19 and J is TRBJ1-1; 8 bases line up with TRBD1. This CDR3 spans 17 amino acids. Germline CDR1 reads LNHDA; CDR2 reads SQIVND (reference sequence). V was clipped by 1 base and J by 4 bases; unmatched bases: 11. The CDR3 DNA sequence: TGTGCCAGTAGTATAGTCCCGGGACAGGTCGGGAGCACTGAAGCTTTCTTT. This translates into CASSIVPGQVGSTEAFF.

CDR3 nucleotides: TGTGCCAGCAGCCCGGGACTTACCAATCAGCCCCAGCATTTT. It is translated as CASSPGLTNQPQHF. This chain links TRBV3-1 (or the pseudogene TRBV3-2) with TRBJ1-5, with a tentative D call TRBD1 (5 bases). Trimming cost V 4 bases and J 3 bases, with 10 bases left between them. Germline CDR1 reads LGHDT; CDR2 reads YNNKEL (reference sequence). The CDR3 totals 14 residues.

The chain couples TRBV7-2 to TRBJ2-5, with D possibly matching TRBD2 (5 bases). The CDR3 consists of 13 residues. The V end was cut by 2 bases, the J end by 3 bases, with 7 bases between. Germline V gives CDR1 SGHTA, CDR2 FQGNSA. The CDR3 region is CASSLWEKETQYF. CDR3 DNA: TGTGCCAGCAGCTTATGGGAGAAAGAGACCCAGTACTTC.

The V call is TRBV10-1, the J call TRBJ2-7, with TRBD2 matching 9 bases. Trimming cost V 0 bases and J 7 bases; bases outside gene matches: 16. Germline CDR1 WNHNN, CDR2 SYGVQD (reference sequence). The CDR3 has 18 amino acids. CDR3 sequence (DNA): TGCGCCAGCAGTGAGTCCCCTATGGTAGTAGCGGGAGAAGGAGAGCAGTACTTC. As protein: CASSESPMVVAGEGEQYF.

J is TRBJ2-7 and V is TRBV3-1 (or the pseudogene TRBV3-2); 8 bases map to TRBD1. The V segment lost 2 bases and the J segment 4 bases; nucleotides outside the gene matches: 4. This CDR3 is built from 14 residues. The germline gives CDR1 LGHDT, CDR2 YNNKEL (reference sequence). The CDR3 spells CASSQWNRGYEQYF. The CDR3 DNA reads as TGTGCCAGCAGCCAATGGAACAGGGGGTACGAGCAGTACTTC.